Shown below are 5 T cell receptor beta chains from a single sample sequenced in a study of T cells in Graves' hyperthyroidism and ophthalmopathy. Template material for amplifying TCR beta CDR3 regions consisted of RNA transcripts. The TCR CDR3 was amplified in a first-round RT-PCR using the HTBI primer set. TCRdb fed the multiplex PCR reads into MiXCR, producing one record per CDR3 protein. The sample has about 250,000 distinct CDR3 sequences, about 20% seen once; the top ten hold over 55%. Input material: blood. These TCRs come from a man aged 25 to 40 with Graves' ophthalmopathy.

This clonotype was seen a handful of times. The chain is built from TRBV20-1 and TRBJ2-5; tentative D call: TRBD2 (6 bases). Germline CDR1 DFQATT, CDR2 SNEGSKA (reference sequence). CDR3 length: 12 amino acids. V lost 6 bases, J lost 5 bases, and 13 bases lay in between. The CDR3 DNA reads TGCAGTGCCGAGGGACTCCGGGAGACCCAGTACTTC. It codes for CSAEGLRETQYF.

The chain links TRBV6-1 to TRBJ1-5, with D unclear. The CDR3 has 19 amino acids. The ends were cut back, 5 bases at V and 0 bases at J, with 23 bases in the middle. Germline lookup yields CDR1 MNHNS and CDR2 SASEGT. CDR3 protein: CASSSFPGSLMNSNQPQHF. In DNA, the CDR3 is TGTGCCAGCAGTTCATTCCCGGGCAGTCTTATGAATAGCAATCAGCCCCAGCATTTT.

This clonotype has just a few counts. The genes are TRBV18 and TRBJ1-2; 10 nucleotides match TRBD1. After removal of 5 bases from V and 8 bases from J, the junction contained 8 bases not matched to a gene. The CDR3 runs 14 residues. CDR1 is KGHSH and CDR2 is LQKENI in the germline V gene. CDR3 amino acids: CASSVSDRGHGYTF. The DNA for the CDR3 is TGTGCCAGCTCAGTCTCTGACAGGGGGCACGGCTACACCTTC.

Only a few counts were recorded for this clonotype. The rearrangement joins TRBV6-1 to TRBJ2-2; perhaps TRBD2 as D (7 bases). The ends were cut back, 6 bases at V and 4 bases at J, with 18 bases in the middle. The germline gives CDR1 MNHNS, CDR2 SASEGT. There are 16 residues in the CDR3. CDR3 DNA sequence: TGTGCCAGCAGGACCCGAGGGGGGGGCTCCACCGGGGAGCTGTTTTTT. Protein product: CASRTRGGGSTGELFF.

CDR3 residues: CASSLTQQGAGTGELFF. Written as DNA, the CDR3 is TGCGCCAGCAGCCTGACTCAGCAAGGGGCGGGCACCGGGGAGCTGTTTTTT. V usage is TRBV4-1 and J usage is TRBJ2-2; tentatively, D is TRBD1 or TRBD2 (5 bases each). Germline V gene sequence: CDR1 MGHRA, CDR2 YSYEKL. Trimming removed 4 bases from V and 4 bases from J, with 19 bases in between. The CDR3 loop spans 17 amino acids.